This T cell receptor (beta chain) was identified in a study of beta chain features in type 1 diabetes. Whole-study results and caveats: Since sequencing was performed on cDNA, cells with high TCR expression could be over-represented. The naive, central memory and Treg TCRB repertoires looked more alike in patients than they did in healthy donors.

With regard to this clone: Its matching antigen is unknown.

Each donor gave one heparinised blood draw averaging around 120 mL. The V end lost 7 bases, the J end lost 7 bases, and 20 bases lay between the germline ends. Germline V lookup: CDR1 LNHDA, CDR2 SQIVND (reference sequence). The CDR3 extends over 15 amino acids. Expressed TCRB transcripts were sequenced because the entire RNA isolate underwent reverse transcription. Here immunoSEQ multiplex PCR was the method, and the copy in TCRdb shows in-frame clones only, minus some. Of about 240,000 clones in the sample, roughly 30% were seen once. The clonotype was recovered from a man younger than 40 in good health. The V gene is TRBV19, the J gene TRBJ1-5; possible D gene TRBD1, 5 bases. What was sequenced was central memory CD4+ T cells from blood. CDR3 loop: CASIEERGNGQPQHF. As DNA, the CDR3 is TGTGCCAGTATCGAAGAGAGGGGTAATGGACAGCCCCAGCATTTT.